The rows below give T cell receptor beta chains drawn from one sample of a study of blood T cell repertoires in COVID-19. The repertoire was sequenced with immunoSEQ multiplex PCR; TCRdb's copy has only in-frame clones and lacks some. The table lists 450,000 or so clones, nearly 90% of them singletons, with around 0.95% in the top ten. Sequenced input: peripheral blood. These receptors all come from a man younger than 35 with COVID-19, enrolled during active disease. CDR3s leave out the opening cysteine and the closing phenylalanine or tryptophan. Each record gives: V gene, J gene, D gene, CDR3 protein. The D gene is left open where the match is weak.

>TRBV5-1|TRBJ2-1|.
ASSPMGRSAYNEQF
>TRBV4-1|TRBJ2-3|TRBD2
ASSPRTSGGKGY
>TRBV29-1|TRBJ1-1|TRBD1
SVRDRGMYTEAF
>TRBV5-1|TRBJ2-4|TRBD1
ASSQRGRDSDSAKNIQY
>TRBV6-5|TRBJ2-2|.
ASSYSGRGITGELF
>TRBV27|TRBJ2-3|TRBD1
ASSLKGQGAYTQY
>TRBV3-1/TRBV3-2|TRBJ2-7|TRBD2
ASSLLAGTYEQY
>TRBV5-1|TRBJ2-2|.
AIGSGAGELF
>TRBV27|TRBJ2-7|TRBD1
ASSPIGTDSYEQY
>TRBV6-5|TRBJ1-6|.
ASRATAVNSPLH
>TRBV30|TRBJ1-3|.
AWRGGSRGNTIY
>TRBV29-1|TRBJ2-3|TRBD2
SSAGGATDTQY
>TRBV19|TRBJ2-5|TRBD1
ASSPTGTAQETQY
>TRBV21-1|TRBJ1-2|.
ASSKGVRGNYGYT
>TRBV7-9|TRBJ2-7|.
ASSPPGVQVYEQY
>TRBV7-9|TRBJ2-1|TRBD2
ASSVEGARGGTDEQF
>TRBV5-4|TRBJ2-1|.
ASSFGTDSYNEQF
>TRBV2|TRBJ1-2|TRBD1
ASSARTGQGVGGYT
>TRBV5-1|TRBJ1-6|.
ASSPSGSYNSPLH
>TRBV27|TRBJ2-7|.
ASGTLTGTSEHSSYEQY